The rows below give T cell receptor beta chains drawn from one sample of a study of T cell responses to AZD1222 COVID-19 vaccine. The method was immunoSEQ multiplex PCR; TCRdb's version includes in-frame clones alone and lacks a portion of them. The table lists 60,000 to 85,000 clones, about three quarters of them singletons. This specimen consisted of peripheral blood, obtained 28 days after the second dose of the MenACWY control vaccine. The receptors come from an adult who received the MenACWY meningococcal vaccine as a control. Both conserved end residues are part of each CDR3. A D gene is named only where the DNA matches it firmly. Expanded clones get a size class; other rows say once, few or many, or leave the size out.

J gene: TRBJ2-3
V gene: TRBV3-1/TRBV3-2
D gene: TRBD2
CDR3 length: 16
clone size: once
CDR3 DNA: TGTGCCAGCAGCCCAACTAGCGGGGGCAGCACAGATACGCAGTATTTT
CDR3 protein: CASSPTSGGSTDTQYF

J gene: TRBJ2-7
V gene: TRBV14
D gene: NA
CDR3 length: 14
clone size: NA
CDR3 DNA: TGTGCCAGCAGCCAAGCTCGGGTAGGGGGCGAGCAGTACTTC
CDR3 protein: CASSQARVGGEQYF

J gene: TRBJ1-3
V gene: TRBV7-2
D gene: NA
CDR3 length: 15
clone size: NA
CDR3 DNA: TGTGCCAGCAGCTTAGCCCCAGGGGCTGGAAACACCATATATTTT
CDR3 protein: CASSLAPGAGNTIYF

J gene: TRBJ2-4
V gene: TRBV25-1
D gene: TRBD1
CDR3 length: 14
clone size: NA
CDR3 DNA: TGTGCCAGCAGTGACACAGGGGATAAAAACATTCAGTACTTC
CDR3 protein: CASSDTGDKNIQYF

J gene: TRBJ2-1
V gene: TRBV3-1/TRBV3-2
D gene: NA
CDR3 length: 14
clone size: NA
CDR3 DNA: TGTGCCAGCAGCCATGGAACTAGAAACAATGAGCAGTTCTTC
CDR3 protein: CASSHGTRNNEQFF

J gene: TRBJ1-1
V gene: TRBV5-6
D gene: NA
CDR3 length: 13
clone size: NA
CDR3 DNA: TGTGCCAGCAGCTTAACCCCATCCACTGAAGCTTTCTTT
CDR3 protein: CASSLTPSTEAFF

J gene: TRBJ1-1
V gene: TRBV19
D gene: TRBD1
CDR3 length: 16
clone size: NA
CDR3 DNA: TGTGCCAGTAGTATAGGCTCAGGGGGCATGAACACTGAAGCTTTCTTT
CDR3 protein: CASSIGSGGMNTEAFF

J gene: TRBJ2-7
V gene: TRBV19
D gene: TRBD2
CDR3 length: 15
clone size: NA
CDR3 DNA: TGTGCCAGTAGTCCAGGGACTAGCGGGACTACGGAGCAGTACTTC
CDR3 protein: CASSPGTSGTTEQYF

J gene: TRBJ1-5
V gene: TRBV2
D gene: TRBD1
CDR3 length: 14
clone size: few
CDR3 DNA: TGTGCCAGCAGTGCCGGACAGGGAAATCAGCCCCAGCATTTT
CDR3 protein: CASSAGQGNQPQHF

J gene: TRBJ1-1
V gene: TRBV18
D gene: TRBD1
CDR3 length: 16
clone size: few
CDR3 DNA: TGTGCCAGCTCACCACGACAGGGGCCAGGGGGCACTGAAGCTTTCTTT
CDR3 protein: CASSPRQGPGGTEAFF

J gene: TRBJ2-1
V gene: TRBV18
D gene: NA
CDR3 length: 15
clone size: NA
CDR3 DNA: TGTGCCAGCTCACCAGGCGGAGGAGGCTACAATGAGCAGTTCTTC
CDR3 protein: CASSPGGGGYNEQFF

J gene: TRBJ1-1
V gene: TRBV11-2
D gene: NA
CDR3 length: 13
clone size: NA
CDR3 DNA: TGTGCCAGCAGCTTAGGGCGGCAGGGGGAAGCTTTCTTT
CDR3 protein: CASSLGRQGEAFF

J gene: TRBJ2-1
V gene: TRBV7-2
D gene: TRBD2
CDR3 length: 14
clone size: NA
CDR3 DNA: TGTGCCAGCAGCTTTCGGGATAGCGGGAATGAGCAGTTCTTC
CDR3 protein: CASSFRDSGNEQFF

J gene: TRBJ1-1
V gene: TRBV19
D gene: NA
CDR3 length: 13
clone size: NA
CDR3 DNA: TGTGCCACCTCACTCAAAAGGGACACTGAAGCTTTCTTT
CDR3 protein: CATSLKRDTEAFF

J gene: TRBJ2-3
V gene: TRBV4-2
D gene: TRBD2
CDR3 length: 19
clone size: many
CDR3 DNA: TGTGCCAGCAGCCAGGGTGCGGCTAGCGGGAGGCTTAGCACAGATACGCAGTATTTT
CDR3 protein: CASSQGAASGRLSTDTQYF

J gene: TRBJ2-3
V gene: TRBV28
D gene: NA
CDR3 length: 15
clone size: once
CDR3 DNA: TGTGCCAGCAATCCTCCGGACCGGGACACAGATACGCAGTATTTT
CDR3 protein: CASNPPDRDTDTQYF

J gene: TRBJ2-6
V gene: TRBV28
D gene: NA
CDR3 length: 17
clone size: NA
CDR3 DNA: TGTGCCAGCAGTTGGGGCAGTGGTAGGACTGGGGCCAACGTCCTGACTTTC
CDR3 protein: CASSWGSGRTGANVLTF

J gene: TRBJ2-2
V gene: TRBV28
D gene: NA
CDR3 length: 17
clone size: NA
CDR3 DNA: TGTGCCAGCAGTTCCCCATGGGCAGAAACGAACACCGGGGAGCTGTTTTTT
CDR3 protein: CASSSPWAETNTGELFF

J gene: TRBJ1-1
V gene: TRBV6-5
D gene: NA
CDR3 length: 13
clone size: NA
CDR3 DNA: TGTGCCAGCAATTACGGGGAGTACACTGAAGCTTTCTTT
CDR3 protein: CASNYGEYTEAFF

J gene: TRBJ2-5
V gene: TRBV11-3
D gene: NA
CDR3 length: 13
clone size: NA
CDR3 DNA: TGTGCCAGCAGCTTAGGTACTAAAGAGACCCAGTACTTC
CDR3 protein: CASSLGTKETQYF

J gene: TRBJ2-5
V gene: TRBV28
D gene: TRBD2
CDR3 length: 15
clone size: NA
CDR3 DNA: TGTGCCAGCAGCTTCCTAGCGGGGACCCAAGAGACCCAGTACTTC
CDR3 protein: CASSFLAGTQETQYF

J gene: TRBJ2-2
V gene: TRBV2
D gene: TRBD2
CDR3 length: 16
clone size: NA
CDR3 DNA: TGTGCCAGCAGGGATAAGCGGGGGGCGAACACCGGGGAGCTGTTTTTT
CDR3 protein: CASRDKRGANTGELFF

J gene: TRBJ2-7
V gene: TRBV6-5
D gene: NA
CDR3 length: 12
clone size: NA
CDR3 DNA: TGTGCCAGCAGCCTAGCGTACTACGAGCAGTACTTC
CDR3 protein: CASSLAYYEQYF

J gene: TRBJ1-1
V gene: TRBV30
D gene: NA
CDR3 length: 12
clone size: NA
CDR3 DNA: TGTGCCTGGGGGGGCAGGGAGAATGAAGCTTTCTTT
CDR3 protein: CAWGGRENEAFF

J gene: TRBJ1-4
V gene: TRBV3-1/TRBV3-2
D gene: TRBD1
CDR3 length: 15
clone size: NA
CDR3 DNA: TGTGCCAGCAGCCCATACGGACAGGGGGAAGAAAAACTGTTTTTT
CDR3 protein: CASSPYGQGEEKLFF

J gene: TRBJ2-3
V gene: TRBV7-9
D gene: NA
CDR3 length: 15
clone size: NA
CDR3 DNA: TGTGCCAGCAGCTTCCTTGCGGGGCGCACAGATACGCAGTATTTT
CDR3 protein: CASSFLAGRTDTQYF

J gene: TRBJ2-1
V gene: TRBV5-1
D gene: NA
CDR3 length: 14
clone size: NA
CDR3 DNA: TGCGCCAGCAGGTTAGAAGGCCCGGGGGATGAGCAGTTCTTC
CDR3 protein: CASRLEGPGDEQFF

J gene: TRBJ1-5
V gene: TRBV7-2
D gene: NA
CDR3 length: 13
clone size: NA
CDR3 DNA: TGTGCCAGCAGCCTCTACCTGAATCAGCCCCAGCATTTT
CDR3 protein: CASSLYLNQPQHF